The sequence of this TCR beta chain was determined in a study of T cell repertoires in cytomegalovirus infection. Study overall: Public signatures in TCR beta pointed to CMV infection and matching HLA type.

Findings and caveats of the study: Ex vivo, HLA-C-restricted CMV-specific TCR beta clonotypes prevailed over the rest of the response. There were carriers of CMV plus the relevant HLA, and cumulative public TCR beta family frequency identified them.

TCRdb reprocessed the reads with MiXCR, giving one entry per CDR3 protein. The repertoire has fewer than 85,000 distinct CDR3 sequences, 3.5% to 4% of them found once; the top ten carry about 20%. The CDR3 has 15 residues. Germline CDR1 is DFQATT and CDR2 is SNEGSKA (reference sequence). After removal of 6 bases from V and 2 bases from J, the junction contained 10 bases not matched to a gene. The sample holds many counts of this clonotype. Its target is not known. What was sequenced was PBMCs. The source of this sequence is a human donor in good health (CMV status not recorded). Some clones in this sample may be carry-over from other donors' samples. The chain joins TRBV20-1 to TRBJ1-5, with TRBD1 matching 7 bases. The CDR3 DNA is TGCAGTGCCCTCGCAGGGGGGACGGGCAATCAGCCCCAGCATTTT. Protein product: CSALAGGTGNQPQHF.